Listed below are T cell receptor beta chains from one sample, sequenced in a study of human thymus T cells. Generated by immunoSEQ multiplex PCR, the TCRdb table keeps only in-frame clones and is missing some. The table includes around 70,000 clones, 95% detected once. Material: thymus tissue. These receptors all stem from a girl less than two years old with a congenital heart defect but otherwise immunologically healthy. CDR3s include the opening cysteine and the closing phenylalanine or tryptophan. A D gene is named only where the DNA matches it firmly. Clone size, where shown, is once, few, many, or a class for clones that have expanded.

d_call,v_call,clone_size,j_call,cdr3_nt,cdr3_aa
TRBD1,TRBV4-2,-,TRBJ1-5,TGTGCCAGCAGCCAAGATGTGACAGGGGGCCAAAGGAGTCAGCCCCAGCATTTT,CASSQDVTGGQRSQPQHF
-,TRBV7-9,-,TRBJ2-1,TGTGCCAGCAGCTTATGGGGTCGGAGGGCAAACTCCTACAATGAGCAGTTCTTC,CASSLWGRRANSYNEQFF
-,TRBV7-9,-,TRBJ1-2,TGTGCCAGCAGCCCACGTCGGGGCGATGGCTACACCTTC,CASSPRRGDGYTF
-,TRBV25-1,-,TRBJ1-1,TGTGCCAGCAGTGAAGGTGGTTCGCGGGGTCTTGAAGCTTTCTTT,CASSEGGSRGLEAFF
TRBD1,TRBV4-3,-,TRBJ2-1,TGCGCCAGCAGCCCTCCGCCCGGGGACAGGGGTCTCTACAATGAGCAGTTCTTC,CASSPPPGDRGLYNEQFF
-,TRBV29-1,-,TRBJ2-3,TGCAGCGAGGGGGACCGTTACACAGATACGCAGTATTTT,CSEGDRYTDTQYF
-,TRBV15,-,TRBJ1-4,TGTGCCACCAGCCGTAACAATCAGGGTTCTGAAAAACTGTTTTTT,CATSRNNQGSEKLFF
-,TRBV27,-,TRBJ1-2,TGTGCCAGCAGTGCCCGGGGGAGTGTCTATGGCTACACCTTC,CASSARGSVYGYTF
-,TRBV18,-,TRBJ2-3,TGTGCCAGCTCAGGGACGGAGGGAGCCCGCACAGATACGCAGTATTTT,CASSGTEGARTDTQYF
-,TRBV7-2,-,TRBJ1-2,TGTGCCAGCAGCTCCGGGGCGCGGGGCTACACCTTC,CASSSGARGYTF
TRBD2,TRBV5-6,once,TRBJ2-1,TGTGCCAGCAGCTATCCCGGGGGGGAGTGGTACAATGAGCAGTTCTTC,CASSYPGGEWYNEQFF
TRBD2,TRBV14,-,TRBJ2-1,TGTGCCAGCAGCCAAGAAGGGAAGCGGGAGCGTAATGAGCAGTTCTTC,CASSQEGKRERNEQFF
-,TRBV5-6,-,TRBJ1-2,TGTGCCAGCAGCTTGGCCGCGGACGGATATGGCTACACCTTC,CASSLAADGYGYTF
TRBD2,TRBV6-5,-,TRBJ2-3,TGTGCCAGCAGTTACGGTCCAGCGGGAATTAATACGCAGTATTTT,CASSYGPAGINTQYF
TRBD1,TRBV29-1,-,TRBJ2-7,TGCAGCGTTCAGTATCGGACAGGCCGCGAGCAGTACTTC,CSVQYRTGREQYF
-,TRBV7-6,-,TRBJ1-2,TGTGCCAGCAGCTTAGCTGGAGGGACGGAATATGGCTACACCTTC,CASSLAGGTEYGYTF
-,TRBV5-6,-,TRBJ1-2,TGTGCCAGCAGCCCAACGAGGGAAAGCTTCTATGGCTACACCTTC,CASSPTRESFYGYTF
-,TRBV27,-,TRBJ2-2,TGTGCCAGCAGTTGGGAGCGAAACACCGGGGAGCTGTTTTTT,CASSWERNTGELFF
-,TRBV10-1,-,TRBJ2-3,TGCGCCAGCAGTGCAGCAGATACGCAGTATTTT,CASSAADTQYF
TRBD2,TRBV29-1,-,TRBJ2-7,TGCAGCGTTGACCCCGGACTAGCGGGACACGAGCAGTACTTC,CSVDPGLAGHEQYF
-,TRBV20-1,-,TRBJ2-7,TGCAGTGCGTGCTTCGAGCAGTACTTC,CSACFEQYF
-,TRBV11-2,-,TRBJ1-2,TGTGCCAGCAGCTCCCGGCCAATTGACAGCAGTGGAGGCTATGGCTACACCTTC,CASSSRPIDSSGGYGYTF
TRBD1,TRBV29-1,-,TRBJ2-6,TGCAGCGCCGGGGACAGGGGAAATGGGGCCAACGTCCTGACTTTC,CSAGDRGNGANVLTF
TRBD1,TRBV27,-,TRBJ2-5,TGTGCCAGCAGTTTTAGGGCCCGGACAGGGGGGAGAGAGACCCAGTACTTC,CASSFRARTGGRETQYF
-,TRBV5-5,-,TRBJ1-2,TGTGCCAGCAGCTCTCGGGGAGAGAGAAACTATGGCTACACCTTC,CASSSRGERNYGYTF
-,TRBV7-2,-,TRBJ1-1,TGTGCCAGCAGCTTAGGACAGGTACAAGCTTTCTTT,CASSLGQVQAFF
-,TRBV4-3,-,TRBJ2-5,TGCGCCAGCAGCCGGGACCCCCAAGAGACCCAGTACTTC,CASSRDPQETQYF
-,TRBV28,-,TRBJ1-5,TGTGCCAGCAGTTTATTGCGGGGGGGTTCCCCTTCCAATCAGCCCCAGCATTTT,CASSLLRGGSPSNQPQHF
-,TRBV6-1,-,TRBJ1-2,TGTGCCAGCAGTGAATCCCCAACAGGTTATGGCTACACCTTC,CASSESPTGYGYTF
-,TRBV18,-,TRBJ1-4,TGTGCCAGCTCACCATCCGAGGAGAATGAAAAACTGTTTTTT,CASSPSEENEKLFF
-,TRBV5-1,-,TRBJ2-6,TGCGCCAGCAGCTTGACCCAGGGCCGCCCCTCTGGGGCCAACGTCCTGACTTTC,CASSLTQGRPSGANVLTF